The T cell receptor (beta chain) described here comes from a study of shared clonotypes between healthy human individuals. This clone came up many times. As yet, its antigen is unknown. Overall study findings and caveats: Relative to memory subsets, naive subsets generally showed larger estimated richness.

This table comes from immunoSEQ multiplex PCR, and its TCRdb copy is limited to in-frame clones, with some not included. Of around 1 million clones listed, 60% to 85% are singletons. This CDR3 region has 15 residues. Germline V gene sequence: CDR1 LGHNA, CDR2 YSLEER. The V end was cut by 0 bases, the J end by 3 bases, with 12 bases between. The source of this sequence is a man in his late teens or twenties in good health. Sequencing input: memory CD4+ T cells sorted from blood. Described subset: CD45RA-negative fraction. This chain joins TRBV4-3 and TRBJ2-7; D tentatively reads TRBD1 or TRBD2 (6 bases each). The CDR3 protein is CASSQDRGDFYEQYF. The CDR3 DNA is TGCGCCAGCAGCCAAGATAGGGGGGATTTCTACGAGCAGTACTTC.